This TCR beta chain was recorded in a study of breast tumors, draining lymph nodes, adjacent tissues. Via MiXCR, TCRdb re-called the multiplex PCR reads, giving one row per CDR3 protein. The table includes some 25,000 distinct CDR3 sequences, 68% detected once. The germline V gene encodes CDR1 SGHRS and CDR2 YFSETQ. V was shortened by 4 bases and J by 6 bases, with 16 bases between the two germline ends. This CDR3 comprises 14 residues. The J gene is TRBJ1-2, the V gene TRBV5-1; D gene unclear. The material sequenced was tumor-adjacent breast tissue. This TCR was recovered from a female donor with breast cancer. Some clones in this sample may be carry-over from other donors' samples. The CDR3 nucleotides are TGCGCCAGCAGCCGCAAGGGTGGGAGCGATGGCTACACCTTC. This sequence encodes CASSRKGGSDGYTF.